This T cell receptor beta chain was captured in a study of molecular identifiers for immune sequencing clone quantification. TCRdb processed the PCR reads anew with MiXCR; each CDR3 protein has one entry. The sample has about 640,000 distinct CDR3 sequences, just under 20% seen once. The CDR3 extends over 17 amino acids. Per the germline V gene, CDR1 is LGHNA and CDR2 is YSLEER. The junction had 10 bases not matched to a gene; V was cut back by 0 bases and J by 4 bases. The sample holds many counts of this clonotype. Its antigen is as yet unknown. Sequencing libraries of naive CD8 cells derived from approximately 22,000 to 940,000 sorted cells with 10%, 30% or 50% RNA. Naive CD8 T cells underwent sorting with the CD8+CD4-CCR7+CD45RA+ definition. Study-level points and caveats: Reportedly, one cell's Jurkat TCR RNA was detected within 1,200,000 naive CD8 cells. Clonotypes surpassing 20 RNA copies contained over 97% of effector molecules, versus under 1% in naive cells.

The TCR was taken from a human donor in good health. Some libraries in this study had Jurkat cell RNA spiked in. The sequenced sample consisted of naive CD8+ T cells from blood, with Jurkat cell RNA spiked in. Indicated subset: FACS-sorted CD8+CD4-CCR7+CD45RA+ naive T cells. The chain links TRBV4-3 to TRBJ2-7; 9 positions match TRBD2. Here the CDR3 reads CASSQDDVAGAAYEQYF. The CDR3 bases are TGCGCCAGCAGCCAAGATGATGTAGCGGGGGCGGCTTACGAGCAGTACTTC.